This T cell receptor beta chain derives from a study of blood T cell repertoires in COVID-19. Assay: immunoSEQ multiplex PCR; the TCRdb copy retains only in-frame clones and omits some. The repertoire consists of 150,000 or so clones, with roughly 86% occurring once and the leading ten covering around 15%. V was pared by 0 bases and J by 6 bases, with 3 bases of the junction left unmatched. In germline, CDR1 is LGHNA, CDR2 YNFKEQ. This CDR3 comprises 16 residues. The receptor was derived from a human donor with acute or convalescent COVID-19. The donor label of this sample is uncertain. Input material: peripheral blood. J is TRBJ1-4 and V is TRBV4-2; TRBD1 matches 11 bases. The CDR3 loop reads CASSQDEGQGDEKLFF. CDR3 sequence (DNA): TGTGCCAGCAGCCAAGATGAGGGACAGGGGGATGAAAAACTGTTTTTT.